The T cell receptor (beta chain) under discussion was sequenced for a study of vaccination and CD4 T cells after COVID-19. Study conclusions and caveats: Spike mono-reactivity held for 304 of 307 vaccine-specific clones in convalescent patients.

Treatment: approximately nine-day PBMC culture with coronavirus spike peptide pools or control peptides (ViraFEST assay). Culture conditions combined 2.2 million or so PBMCs per well with 9 to 10 IU/ml IL-2 and 7.5 to 10 ug/ml peptide pools. The ends were cut back, 0 bases at V and 2 bases at J, with 13 bases in the middle. The length of the CDR3 is 15 residues. Germline V gene lookup returns CDR1 GTSNPN and CDR2 SVGIG (reference sequence). Concerning this clonotype itself: Its antigen is not identified.

Cultured CD4+ T cell DNA was sequenced using the Oncomine TCR Beta short-read assay. TCRdb reprocessed the PCR reads with MiXCR, giving one entry per CDR3 protein. The repertoire consists of roughly 12,000 distinct CDR3 sequences, with 54% occurring once and the leading ten covering more than 9%. The TCR sequence derives from a human donor who had recovered from COVID-19. The sequenced sample was CD4+ T cells from blood, cultured in vitro. The chain combines TRBV30 with TRBJ1-1, with D possibly being TRBD1 (5 bases). CDR3 residues: CAWSVSWTSNTEAFF. The CDR3 bases are TGTGCCTGGAGTGTATCCTGGACAAGTAACACTGAAGCTTTCTTT.